Below, 31 T cell receptor beta chains from the same sample are listed, as sequenced in a study of blood T cell repertoires in COVID-19. Generated by immunoSEQ multiplex PCR, the TCRdb table keeps only in-frame clones and is missing some. The repertoire consists of hundreds of thousands of clones, with over 80% occurring once and the leading ten covering around 1.3%. Sample: peripheral blood. These receptors were collected from a woman aged 25-40 years with COVID-19, enrolled during active disease.

This chain joins TRBV20-1 and TRBJ2-1, with 8 bases that match TRBD1. Germline V gene data show CDR1 as DFQATT and CDR2 as SNEGSKA (reference sequence). Trimming took 7 bases from V and 10 from J; bases not matched to a gene: 6. The CDR3 totals 11 residues. In DNA, the CDR3 is TGCAGTGTCCAGGGACAGGCGGAGCAGTTCTTC. This sequence encodes CSVQGQAEQFF.

This rearrangement joins TRBV27 to TRBJ1-1; 7 bases map to TRBD1. The CDR3 extends over 16 amino acids. Trimming cost V 5 bases and J 3 bases; bases outside gene matches: 12. The germline CDR1 and CDR2 sequences are MNHEY and SMNVEV (reference sequence). In nucleotides, the CDR3 is TGTGCCAGCAGTGGCGGAAAGAGGGGGCGGCACACTGAAGCTTTCTTT. Protein: CASSGGKRGRHTEAFF.

The chain recombines TRBV19 with TRBJ2-1, with 11 bases that match TRBD2. CDR3 length equals 19 residues. J gave up 6 bases and V 3 bases, and 16 bases lay outside the gene matches. The germline gives CDR1 LNHDA, CDR2 SQIVND (reference sequence). The CDR3 sequence is CASSMSTRPGLAALNEQFF. The CDR3 bases are TGTGCCAGTAGTATGTCCACACGACCGGGACTAGCGGCCCTCAATGAGCAGTTCTTC.

This clone was counted only a few times. The chain is built from TRBV11-3 and TRBJ1-5; D remains ambiguous. Germline V gene lookup returns CDR1 SGHNT and CDR2 YENEEA. The CDR3 runs 13 residues. Between the trimmed V and J ends, which lost 1 base and 3 bases, there was a span of 4 bases. The CDR3 spells CASSLASNQPQHF. The CDR3 DNA reads TGTGCCAGCAGCTTAGCCTCCAATCAGCCCCAGCATTTT. Using reference TRBV11-3 and TRBJ1-5 for the parts outside the CDR3, the full variable domain is EAGVVQSPRYKIIEKKQPVAFWCNPISGHNTLYWYLQNLGQGPELLIRYENEEAVDDSQLPKDRFSAERLKGVDSTLKIQPAELGDSAVYLCASSLASNQPQHFGDGTRLSIL.

This chain joins TRBV11-2 and TRBJ2-7, with 7 bases aligning to TRBD1. The CDR3 runs to 12 residues. V lost 6 bases and J lost 5; bases outside the gene matches: 4. The germline gives CDR1 SGHAT, CDR2 FQNNGV. CDR3: CASSTGDHEQYF. The CDR3 DNA is TGTGCCAGCAGTACAGGGGACCACGAGCAGTACTTC.

V and J are TRBV5-4 and TRBJ2-3, with 11 bases identical to TRBD2. Trimming took 1 base from V and 2 from J; bases not matched to a gene: 3. The CDR3 is made up of 16 amino acids. The V gene's germline CDR1 is SGHNT and CDR2 YYREEE (reference sequence). For the CDR3, the DNA is TGTGCCAGCAGCTTGCGGGGACTAGCGGCCACAGATACGCAGTATTTT. Amino acid sequence: CASSLRGLAATDTQYF.

The chain links TRBV28 to TRBJ2-3; TRBD2 matches at 7 bases. CDR1 MDHEN and CDR2 SYDVKM come from the germline V gene. The CDR3 covers 15 residues. With 7 bases clipped from V and 7 bases from J, the junction kept 14 bases outside the gene matches. CDR3 protein: CASILEGGVGNTQYF. The CDR3 nucleotides read TGTGCCAGCATACTGGAGGGAGGGGTCGGTAATACGCAGTATTTT. Combining the CDR3 with reference TRBV28 and TRBJ2-3 gives the whole variable domain DVKVTQSSRYLVKRTGEKVFLECVQDMDHENMFWYRQDPGLGLRLIYFSYDVKMKEKGDIPEGYSVSREKKERFSLILESASTNQTSMYLCASILEGGVGNTQYFGPGTRLTVL.

The chain employs TRBV19 and TRBJ2-2; 8 bases are shared with TRBD2. The CDR3 totals 16 residues. With V trimmed by 6 bases and J by 3 bases, 9 bases remained unmatched. Germline CDR1 and CDR2: LNHDA and SQIVND (reference sequence). The CDR3 reads CASRSHYSGDTGELFF. DNA of the CDR3: TGTGCCAGTAGATCTCACTATAGCGGGGACACCGGGGAGCTGTTTTTT. The full variable domain, with the rest looked up from reference TRBV19 and TRBJ2-2, is DGGITQSPKYLFRKEGQNVTLSCEQNLNHDAMYWYRQDPGQGLRLIYYSQIVNDFQKGDIAEGYSVSREKKESFPLTVTSAQKNPTAFYLCASRSHYSGDTGELFFGEGSRLTVL.

This clone was detected many times. The chain employs TRBV28 and TRBJ1-6; 8 positions match TRBD1. The V gene's germline CDR1 is MDHEN and CDR2 SYDVKM. V trimming: 5 bases; J trimming: 5 bases; junction bases outside the gene matches: 11. The CDR3 sequence is 17 residues long. CDR3 residues: CASSGQGWGEDNSPLHF. CDR3 in DNA: TGTGCCAGCAGTGGACAGGGTTGGGGTGAGGATAATTCACCCCTCCACTTT.

This sequence joins TRBV6-2 or TRBV6-3 and TRBJ1-1; TRBD1 agrees at 9 bases. Germline V gene lookup returns CDR1 MNHEY and CDR2 SVGEGT. Trimming removed 2 bases from V and 3 bases from J; junction bases left unmatched: 13. The CDR3 length is 18 residues. The CDR3 nucleotides read TGTGCCAGCAGTTACGAACAGGGGGCTCCTCGACTGGACACTGAAGCTTTCTTT. This encodes CASSYEQGAPRLDTEAFF.

The chain recombines TRBV30 with TRBJ2-7, with D tentatively TRBD2 (5 bases). With 1 base removed from V and 0 bases from J, the gap between germline ends came to 13 bases. Germline V lookup: CDR1 GTSNPN, CDR2 SVGIG (reference sequence). The CDR3 sequence is 15 residues long. The CDR3 protein is CAWSAGILHSYEQYF. DNA of the CDR3: TGTGCCTGGAGTGCCGGGATTTTACACTCCTACGAGCAGTACTTC.

The chain links TRBV6-5 to TRBJ1-1; 9 bases line up with TRBD1. The CDR3 loop spans 14 amino acids. Germline V CDR1 and CDR2: MNHEY, SVGAGI. Unmatched junction bases numbered 6, after V lost 5 bases and J lost 5 bases. The CDR3 DNA reads TGTGCCAGCAGTCTGCCGGGACAGGGAACTGAAGCTTTCTTT. Amino acids: CASSLPGQGTEAFF.

The rearrangement links TRBV6-6 to TRBJ2-4, with 10 positions matching TRBD1. The ends lost 5 bases at V and 2 bases at J; junction bases unmatched: 6. CDR3 length: 16 residues. Germline V gene data show CDR1 as MNHNY and CDR2 as SVGAGI (reference sequence). As DNA, the CDR3 is TGTGCCAGCAGTCCCGACAGGGGGCTAACCAAAAACATTCAGTACTTC. Translation: CASSPDRGLTKNIQYF.

Remarks on this clone: An end of the junction differs from the germline gene, which may be a read error. The rearrangement uses TRBV27 and TRBJ2-3, with 7 bases aligning to TRBD1. The germline CDR1 and CDR2 sequences are MNHEY and SMNVEV (reference sequence). The CDR3 consists of 14 residues. CDR3 region: CASGLGQSTDTQYF. The CDR3 DNA sequence: TGTGCCAGCGGTTTGGGACAGAGCACAGATACGCAGTATTTT.

The rearrangement uses TRBV5-5 and TRBJ2-1; TRBD2 matches 10 bases. The V gene's germline CDR1 is SGHKS and CDR2 YYEKEE (reference sequence). CDR3 size: 19 residues. The ends lost 0 bases at V and 0 bases at J; junction bases unmatched: 9. The DNA of the CDR3 is TGTGCCAGCAGCTTGGCCTTTCTACTAGCGGGGAGCTCCTACAATGAGCAGTTCTTC. Protein product: CASSLAFLLAGSSYNEQFF.

This sequence joins TRBV4-1 and TRBJ2-4, with D possibly matching TRBD1 (6 bases). Trimming took 2 bases from V and 5 from J, leaving 13 bases between them. Germline V gives CDR1 MGHRA, CDR2 YSYEKL. CDR3 length: 15 amino acids. Written as DNA, the CDR3 is TGCGCCAGCAGCCAACCCGGACAGACCCAAAACATTCAGTACTTC. It yields the protein CASSQPGQTQNIQYF.

This sequence joins TRBV9 and TRBJ2-5; D may be TRBD2 (5 bases). Germline V CDR1 and CDR2: SGDLS, YYNGEE. V shed 4 bases and J shed 0 bases, with 10 bases lying between them. The CDR3 is 14 residues long. The CDR3 region is CASSISGNQETQYF. CDR3 in DNA: TGTGCCAGCAGCATATCGGGGAACCAAGAGACCCAGTACTTC.

This clone was counted between two and nine times. Other DNA variants within this sample encode the same CDR3. The chain couples TRBV27 to TRBJ1-2; 9 nucleotides line up with TRBD1. The germline V gene has CDR1 MNHEY and CDR2 SMNVEV (reference sequence). V was pared by 5 bases and J by 2 bases, with 3 bases of the junction left unmatched. This CDR3 comprises 14 residues. For the CDR3, the DNA is TGTGCCAGCAGTACACAGGGGGCGAACTATGGCTACACCTTC. Protein sequence: CASSTQGANYGYTF.

The genes are TRBV6-2 or TRBV6-3 and TRBJ1-1, with D tentatively TRBD1 (6 bases). The V gene lost 2 bases and the J gene lost 0 bases, with 13 bases spanning the gap. Germline CDR1 MNHEY, CDR2 SVGEGT. CDR3 length: 16 residues. The CDR3 is CASSYNREGMNTEAFF. The DNA of the CDR3 is TGTGCCAGCAGTTACAACAGGGAGGGAATGAACACTGAAGCTTTCTTT.

V gene TRBV28 combines with J gene TRBJ1-1; 7 bases are shared with TRBD1. V lost 0 bases, J lost 0 bases, and 7 bases stayed unmatched. The CDR3 loop spans 17 amino acids. Germline-derived CDR1 and CDR2 are MDHEN and SYDVKM. CDR3 DNA sequence: TGTGCCAGCAGTTTATGGGGACAGCGAGAGTTGAACACTGAAGCTTTCTTT. It translates to CASSLWGQRELNTEAFF.

The genes are TRBV6-2 or TRBV6-3 and TRBJ1-5; 7 bases are shared with TRBD1. The CDR3 covers 17 residues. With 2 bases clipped from V and 1 base from J, the junction kept 8 bases outside the gene matches. Germline loops: CDR1 MNHEY, CDR2 SVGEGT. The DNA of the CDR3 is TGTGCCAGCAGTTACCGAGGGGGCAGGGGGAGCAATCAGCCCCAGCATTTT. Translated: CASSYRGGRGSNQPQHF.

This clone turned up a few times. The chain is built from TRBV7-9 and TRBJ1-3, with D possibly TRBD1 on 5 matching bases. CDR3 length equals 15 residues. Germline values: CDR1 SEHNR, CDR2 FQNEAQ (reference sequence). Between the trimmed V and J ends, which lost 2 bases and 2 bases, there was a span of 10 bases. DNA of the CDR3: TGTGCCAGCAGCTTACAGGGAGGGGCTGGAAACACCATATATTTT. This gives the protein CASSLQGGAGNTIYF.

The V and J genes are TRBV7-9 and TRBJ2-2; 7 nucleotides line up with TRBD1. CDR3 size: 15 residues. Germline V CDR1 and CDR2: SEHNR, FQNEAQ (reference sequence). Trimming at V came to 4 bases and at J to 3 bases, leaving 5 bases not matched to a gene. Written as DNA, the CDR3 is TGTGCCAGCAGCTGGAGGACAGGTCACACCGGGGAGCTGTTTTTT. As protein: CASSWRTGHTGELFF.

J is TRBJ1-6 and V is TRBV19; D not certain. This CDR3 has 13 residues. The V end was cut by 5 bases, the J end by 10 bases, with 12 bases between. Germline assignment: CDR1 LNHDA and CDR2 SQIVND (reference sequence). CDR3 DNA: TGTGCCAGTAGTCCTTCCCCCCTCTCACCCCTCCACTTT. Protein sequence: CASSPSPLSPLHF.

The J gene is TRBJ1-5, the V gene TRBV10-3; D might be TRBD1 (5 bases). Germline V gene data show CDR1 as ENHRY and CDR2 as SYGVKD. This CDR3 region has 12 residues. Trimming shortened V by 3 bases and J by 6 bases, and 6 bases separated the two germline ends. The CDR3 nucleotides are TGTGCCATCAGTGATAGGGGTCAGCCCCAGCATTTT. Translation: CAISDRGQPQHF.

The genes are TRBV3-1 (or the pseudogene TRBV3-2) and TRBJ1-2, with 7 bases lining up with TRBD1. Germline CDR1 and CDR2: LGHDT and YNNKEL (reference sequence). V shed 7 bases, J shed 8 bases, and the junction held 7 bases outside the gene matches. CDR3 size: 12 residues. Here the CDR3 reads CASTQTGSGYTF. CDR3 nucleotide sequence: TGTGCCAGCACCCAGACAGGGAGCGGCTACACCTTC.

The rearrangement joins TRBV7-2 to TRBJ2-5; TRBD2 matches at 10 bases. V lost 3 bases, J lost 0 bases, and 10 bases stayed unmatched. CDR1 is SGHTA and CDR2 is FQGNSA in the germline V gene. The CDR3 extends over 18 amino acids. The CDR3 DNA reads as TGTGCCAGCAGCTTCCTAGCCCTAGCGGGGGAGTACCAAGAGACCCAGTACTTC. This encodes CASSFLALAGEYQETQYF.

V usage is TRBV19 and J usage is TRBJ2-5, with 12 bases identical to TRBD2. V was clipped by 3 bases and J by 5 bases; unmatched bases: 4. The germline V gene has CDR1 LNHDA and CDR2 SQIVND (reference sequence). The CDR3 consists of 15 residues. In DNA form, the CDR3 reads TGTGCCAGTAGTATGGCTAGCGGGGGGGCGGAGACCCAGTACTTC. Translating it yields CASSMASGGAETQYF. The full variable domain, its missing parts supplied by reference TRBV19 and TRBJ2-5, is DGGITQSPKYLFRKEGQNVTLSCEQNLNHDAMYWYRQDPGQGLRLIYYSQIVNDFQKGDIAEGYSVSREKKESFPLTVTSAQKNPTAFYLCASSMASGGAETQYFGPGTRLLVL.

This clone has only one observation. The chain carries TRBV19 and TRBJ1-5; D ambiguous. Per the germline V gene, CDR1 is LNHDA and CDR2 is SQIVND (reference sequence). CDR3 length: 14 residues. With 4 bases removed from V and 1 base from J, the gap between germline ends came to 8 bases. As DNA, the CDR3 is TGTGCCAGTAGTAGGGGAGGCAGCAATCAGCCCCAGCATTTT. Translated, it gives CASSRGGSNQPQHF.

The chain's CDR3 is CSARSWDTQYF. The CDR3 coding sequence is TGCAGTGCCAGGTCCTGGGATACGCAGTATTTT. V gene TRBV20-1 combines with J gene TRBJ2-3, with D unclear. From germline, CDR1 is DFQATT and CDR2 SNEGSKA (reference sequence). V lost 6 bases, J lost 6 bases, and 10 bases lay in between. CDR3 size: 11 residues.

The V call is TRBV3-1 (or the pseudogene TRBV3-2), the J call TRBJ2-2; 10 bases are shared with TRBD1. V was clipped by 4 bases and J by 3 bases; unmatched bases: 5. The CDR3 is 16 amino acids. Per the germline V gene, CDR1 is LGHDT and CDR2 is YNNKEL (reference sequence). CDR3 loop: CASSPTGGADTGELFF. For the CDR3, the DNA is TGTGCCAGCAGCCCGACAGGGGGCGCAGACACCGGGGAGCTGTTTTTT.